Below, 25 T cell receptor beta chains from the same sample are listed, as sequenced in a study of T cell changes during pregnancy in multiple sclerosis. Method: immunoSEQ multiplex PCR; TCRdb's copy keeps in-frame clones and lacks some. The table has more than 85,000 clones, 90% to 95% seen once. The material sequenced was peripheral blood, taken in the third trimester of pregnancy. Receptors were obtained from a female donor in good health, enrolled as a control in a pregnancy study.

The rearrangement uses TRBV28 and TRBJ2-3; 14 positions agree with TRBD2. From germline, CDR1 is MDHEN and CDR2 SYDVKM. The CDR3 sequence is 18 residues long. J lost 3 bases, V lost 5 bases, and 10 bases had no gene match. The CDR3, as DNA: TGTGCCAGCAGTCAAGGGACTAGCGGGAGTGAGTTTACAGATACGCAGTATTTT. It specifies CASSQGTSGSEFTDTQYF.

A word on this clone: Other DNA sequences of this sample code for an identical CDR3. V and J are TRBV27 and TRBJ2-1; D is possibly TRBD1 (5 bases). Trimming cost V 0 bases and J 4 bases, with 7 bases left between them. Germline CDR1 is MNHEY and CDR2 is SMNVEV (reference sequence). CDR3 size: 14 residues. CDR3 nucleotides: TGTGCCAGCAGTTTATCAGGGGTATACAATGAGCAGTTCTTC. It yields the protein CASSLSGVYNEQFF.

V is TRBV13 and J is TRBJ2-7; 8 positions match TRBD1. CDR1 is PRHDT and CDR2 is FYEKMQ in the germline V gene (reference sequence). This CDR3 is 16 amino acids long. V dropped 4 bases and J dropped 3; count of bases not matched to a gene: 11. The DNA of the CDR3 is TGTGCCAGCAGCTACCTCCGGACAGGGATCGACTACGAGCAGTACTTC. It is translated as CASSYLRTGIDYEQYF.

The genes are TRBV6-1 and TRBJ1-5, with 11 bases fitting TRBD1. The CDR3 spans 16 residues. The germline V gene encodes CDR1 MNHNS and CDR2 SASEGT. Losses at the gene ends were 3 bases for V and 3 bases for J; bases not matched to a gene: 4. The CDR3 spells CASSDRTGGSNQPQHF. The CDR3 DNA sequence: TGTGCCAGCAGTGATAGGACAGGGGGCTCCAATCAGCCCCAGCATTTT.

The genes are TRBV7-6 and TRBJ2-3; no firm D call. Germline V gene data show CDR1 as SGHVS and CDR2 as FNYEAQ. Trimming shortened V by 1 base and J by 4 bases, and 6 bases separated the two germline ends. The CDR3 extends over 13 amino acids. The CDR3 region is CASSLVSPDTQYF. CDR3 in DNA: TGTGCCAGCAGCTTAGTAAGCCCAGATACGCAGTATTTT.

The chain joins TRBV25-1 to TRBJ2-7; 9 positions agree with TRBD2. The germline V gene has CDR1 MGHDK and CDR2 SYGVNS. The CDR3 loop spans 15 amino acids. V lost 1 base, J lost 4 bases, and 5 bases stayed unmatched. The CDR3 DNA sequence: TGTGCCAGCAGTGAATTTAGCGGGAGTTTTTACGAGCAGTACTTC. Protein sequence: CASSEFSGSFYEQYF.

The table lists this clone with a count of one. V is TRBV7-2 and J is TRBJ2-7; 13 nucleotides agree with TRBD2. CDR1 and CDR2 from the germline V gene are SGHTA and FQGNSA. The CDR3 runs 15 residues. V was clipped by 5 bases and J by 3 bases; unmatched bases: 4. CDR3: CASSRTSGSNYEQYF. The DNA for the CDR3 is TGTGCCAGCAGCAGGACTAGCGGGAGCAACTACGAGCAGTACTTC.

The chain carries TRBV6-6 and TRBJ2-7, with 9 positions matching TRBD2. The CDR3 spans 16 residues. Trimming removed 2 bases from V and 0 bases from J; junction bases left unmatched: 5. Germline V gene sequence: CDR1 MNHNY, CDR2 SVGAGI (reference sequence). The DNA for the CDR3 is TGTGCCAGCAGTTACGTCAGTAGCGGGGGCTCCTACGAGCAGTACTTC. It yields the protein CASSYVSSGGSYEQYF.

This sequence joins TRBV4-1 and TRBJ2-6; D gene uncertain. The CDR3 runs 18 residues. Trimming took off 0 bases at V and 2 bases at J, with 14 bases between the two ends. The V gene's germline CDR1 is MGHRA and CDR2 YSYEKL. This CDR3 reads CASSQDRDILPGANVLTF. The CDR3 nucleotides are TGCGCCAGCAGCCAAGATAGAGACATCTTACCTGGGGCCAACGTCCTGACTTTC.

Only one count was recorded for this clone. The rearrangement links TRBV7-9 to TRBJ1-2, with TRBD1 identical over 9 bases. The CDR3 has 15 residues. The junction had 8 bases not matched to a gene; V was cut back by 5 bases and J by 4 bases. The germline gives CDR1 SEHNR, CDR2 FQNEAQ (reference sequence). This chain's CDR3 is CASSPRDRASYGYTF. CDR3 coding DNA: TGTGCCAGCAGCCCCCGGGACAGGGCGAGCTATGGCTACACCTTC.

This clone came up once. The CDR3, as DNA: TGTGCCAGTAGTCCCCACGGAGGCGGGGAGCTGTTTTTT. This codes for CASSPHGGGELFF. The chain uses TRBV19 and TRBJ2-2, with D perhaps TRBD2 (5 bases). Per germline, CDR1 LNHDA and CDR2 SQIVND (reference sequence). This CDR3 region has 13 residues. The V end lost 5 bases, the J end lost 7 bases, and 11 bases lay between the germline ends.

This chain joins TRBV28 and TRBJ1-2; 7 bases fit TRBD1. The V and J ends lost 5 bases and 7 bases, in that order; junction bases with no gene match: 7. CDR3 length equals 13 residues. The V gene's germline CDR1 is MDHEN and CDR2 SYDVKM. The CDR3 region is CASSGGQMAGYTF. For the CDR3, the DNA is TGTGCCAGCAGTGGGGGACAGATGGCTGGCTACACCTTC.

The V gene is TRBV5-1, the J gene TRBJ2-1; 9 bases are shared with TRBD2. The CDR3 contains 13 residues. Germline V gene sequence: CDR1 SGHRS, CDR2 YFSETQ. Unmatched junction bases numbered 2, after V lost 4 bases and J lost 6 bases. The CDR3 loop reads CASSKAGGNEQFF. CDR3 coding DNA: TGCGCCAGCAGCAAAGCGGGAGGCAATGAGCAGTTCTTC. Supplemented by reference TRBV5-1 and TRBJ2-1, the full variable domain reads KAGVTQTPRYLIKTRGQQVTLSCSPISGHRSVSWYQQTPGQGLQFLFEYFSETQRNKGNFPGRFSGRQFSNSRSEMNVSTLELGDSALYLCASSKAGGNEQFFGPGTRLTVL.

The chain joins TRBV11-3 to TRBJ2-1; TRBD2 matches 8 bases. J gave up 7 bases and V 2 bases, and 10 bases lay outside the gene matches. CDR1 is SGHNT and CDR2 is YENEEA in the germline V gene. This CDR3 region has 16 residues. CDR3 loop: CASSLKAGVSSNEQFF. CDR3 in DNA: TGTGCCAGCAGCTTAAAAGCGGGAGTAAGTTCGAATGAGCAGTTCTTC. The variable domain in full, with the rest retrieved from reference TRBV11-3 and TRBJ2-1, is EAGVVQSPRYKIIEKKQPVAFWCNPISGHNTLYWYLQNLGQGPELLIRYENEEAVDDSQLPKDRFSAERLKGVDSTLKIQPAELGDSAVYLCASSLKAGVSSNEQFFGPGTRLTVL.

The chain uses TRBV13 and TRBJ2-7; 8 bases fit TRBD2. In germline, CDR1 is PRHDT, CDR2 FYEKMQ (reference sequence). The CDR3 has 15 residues. J gave up 5 bases and V 0 bases, and 6 bases lay outside the gene matches. The CDR3 coding sequence is TGTGCCAGCAGCTTAGGGGGAGCGGGGGCCCACGAGCAGTACTTC. Amino acid sequence: CASSLGGAGAHEQYF.

V and J are TRBV9 and TRBJ1-2; tentative D call: TRBD1 (5 bases). Germline V CDR1 and CDR2: SGDLS, YYNGEE. The V gene lost 1 base and the J gene lost 2 bases, with 9 bases spanning the gap. The length of the CDR3 is 14 residues. The CDR3 region is CASSVWSGNYGYTF. The CDR3 DNA reads as TGTGCCAGCAGCGTATGGTCAGGGAACTATGGCTACACCTTC.

The chain recombines TRBV2 with TRBJ1-1; the D gene is possibly TRBD1 (5 bases). This CDR3 region has 14 residues. V was cut by 4 bases and J by 1 base, with 10 bases left in between. CDR1 and CDR2 from the germline V gene are SNHLY and FYNNEI. The CDR3: CASSVDSQNTEAFF. The CDR3 coding sequence is TGTGCCAGCAGTGTCGACAGTCAGAACACTGAAGCTTTCTTT.

The chain employs TRBV5-1 and TRBJ2-5; TRBD2 agrees at 15 bases. Germline V gene sequence: CDR1 SGHRS, CDR2 YFSETQ. V gave up 6 bases and J gave up 4 bases; unmatched junction bases: 4. The CDR3 totals 15 residues. CDR3 nucleotides: TGCGCCAGCACCCCGGGACTAGCGGGAGGAGAGACCCAGTACTTC. Amino acids: CASTPGLAGGETQYF.

V is TRBV7-8 and J is TRBJ2-2, with 14 bases matching TRBD2. This CDR3 region has 18 residues. The germline V gene has CDR1 SGHVS and CDR2 FQNEAQ. With V trimmed by 4 bases and J by 1 base, 5 bases remained unmatched. CDR3 residues: CASSWGLAGERNTGELFF. The CDR3 region has the DNA TGTGCCAGCAGCTGGGGACTAGCGGGAGAGCGGAACACCGGGGAGCTGTTTTTT. Based on the CDR3 plus reference TRBV7-8 and TRBJ2-2, the full variable domain is GAGVSQSPRYKVAKRGQDVALRCDPISGHVSLFWYQQALGQGPEFLTYFQNEAQLDKSGLPSDRFFAERPEGSVSTLKIQRTQQEDSAVYLCASSWGLAGERNTGELFFGEGSRLTVL.

This chain links TRBV5-1 with TRBJ1-1, with TRBD1 as a possible D gene (5 bases). The germline CDR1 and CDR2 sequences are SGHRS and YFSETQ. V was cut by 0 bases and J by 3 bases, with 9 bases left in between. The CDR3 totals 14 residues. In nucleotides, the CDR3 is TGCGCCAGCAGCTTGGCCGCGGGGGACACTGAAGCTTTCTTT. Residues: CASSLAAGDTEAFF.

The chain combines TRBV7-9 with TRBJ1-4; D uncertain. V lost 5 bases, J lost 8 bases, and 18 bases lay in between. This CDR3 comprises 15 residues. Germline V gene lookup returns CDR1 SEHNR and CDR2 FQNEAQ (reference sequence). CDR3 nucleotide sequence: TGTGCCAGCAGCCCTGCGGGTGGGGAGGAAGAAAAACTGTTTTTT. The encoded protein is CASSPAGGEEEKLFF.

The chain carries TRBV6-1 and TRBJ2-3, with a weak D call TRBD2 (5 bases). The CDR3 has 15 residues. V lost 7 bases, J lost 2 bases, and 16 bases lay in between. CDR1 is MNHNS, CDR2 SASEGT, per germline. CDR3 coding DNA: TGTGCCAGCAAGCGGAGAACCCCCCCCACAGATACGCAGTATTTT. Encoded protein: CASKRRTPPTDTQYF.

In DNA, the CDR3 is TGTGCCAGCTCCGTGACAGGGGTTCAAGAGACCCAGTACTTC. Translating it yields CASSVTGVQETQYF. This chain uses TRBV18 with TRBJ2-5; 8 bases line up with TRBD1. After removal of 6 bases from V and 2 bases from J, the junction contained 5 bases not matched to a gene. Germline CDR1 is KGHSH and CDR2 is LQKENI. The CDR3 is 14 amino acids.

The chain recombines TRBV7-6 with TRBJ2-5, with a weak D call TRBD1 (6 bases). Germline V gene lookup returns CDR1 SGHVS and CDR2 FNYEAQ. V was cut by 5 bases and J by 2 bases, with 15 bases left in between. The CDR3 length is 15 residues. The CDR3 bases are TGTGCCAGCAGCCCCGGACAGCTAATACAAGAGACCCAGTACTTC. Its protein is CASSPGQLIQETQYF.

The chain joins TRBV5-1 to TRBJ2-7, with TRBD2 matching over 10 bases. V shed 4 bases and J 3 bases; nucleotides not matched to a gene: 4. The CDR3 sequence is 14 residues long. Germline values: CDR1 SGHRS, CDR2 YFSETQ. In DNA form, the CDR3 reads TGCGCCAGCAGCAGTGGACTAGCGGACTACGAGCAGTACTTC. It is translated as CASSSGLADYEQYF. The variable domain in full, completed from reference TRBV5-1 and TRBJ2-7, reads KAGVTQTPRYLIKTRGQQVTLSCSPISGHRSVSWYQQTPGQGLQFLFEYFSETQRNKGNFPGRFSGRQFSNSRSEMNVSTLELGDSALYLCASSSGLADYEQYFGPGTRLTVT.